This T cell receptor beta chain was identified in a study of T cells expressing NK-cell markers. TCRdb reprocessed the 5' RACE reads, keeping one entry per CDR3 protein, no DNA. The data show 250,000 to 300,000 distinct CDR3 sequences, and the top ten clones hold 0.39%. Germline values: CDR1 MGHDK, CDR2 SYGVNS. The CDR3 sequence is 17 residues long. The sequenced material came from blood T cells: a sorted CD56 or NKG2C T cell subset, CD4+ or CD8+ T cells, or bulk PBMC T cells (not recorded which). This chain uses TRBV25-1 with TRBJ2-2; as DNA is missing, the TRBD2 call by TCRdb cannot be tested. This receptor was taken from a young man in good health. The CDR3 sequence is CASSEPSGKGNTGELFF.